Only a few counts were recorded for the clone carrying this TCR beta chain. The data originate from a study of T cell repertoires in cytomegalovirus infection. V trimming: 4 bases; J trimming: 4 bases; junction bases outside the gene matches: 7. The CDR3 extends over 13 amino acids. Germline CDR1 reads SQVTM; CDR2 reads ANQGSEA. From the reads, TCRdb called clonotypes with MiXCR, one entry per CDR3 protein. The repertoire holds almost 550,000 distinct CDR3 sequences, about 17% seen once, with under 30% in the top ten. The clonotype originates from a human donor in good health (CMV status not recorded). Some clones in this sample may be carry-over from other donors' samples. The rearrangement joins TRBV29-1 to TRBJ2-7, with 7 bases identical to TRBD1. The source material was CD8+ T cells from PBMCs. The CDR3 DNA sequence: TGCAGCGTTGTTCGAGGACAGGATTACGAGCAGTACTTC. This encodes CSVVRGQDYEQYF.